A single sample is the source of the 8 T cell receptor beta chains below, sequenced in a study of cytomegalovirus exposure and HLA in healthy donors. It was with 60 Vbeta and 13 Jbeta primers that the PCR ran. Profiled with immunoSEQ multiplex PCR; TCRdb holds only in-frame clones, not every one. The repertoire includes some 57,000 clones, roughly 70% of them detected once, and 15% to 20% sits in the top ten. Sequencing was done on a sample of PBMCs. These receptors were obtained from a woman between 55 and 75 years old in good health and CMV-seropositive.

The gene calls are TRBV15 and TRBJ1-1; the D gene is possibly TRBD1 (5 bases). Germline V gives CDR1 LNHNV, CDR2 YYDKDF (reference sequence). V was shortened by 3 bases and J by 2 bases, with 7 bases between the two germline ends. This CDR3 has 13 amino acids. CDR3 region: CATSSQGNTEAFF. The CDR3 DNA reads TGTGCCACCAGCAGCCAGGGTAACACTGAAGCTTTCTTT.

The chain joins TRBV5-6 to TRBJ1-4; 8 nucleotides line up with TRBD1. In germline, CDR1 is SGHDT, CDR2 YYEEEE. This CDR3 has 12 residues. With V trimmed by 3 bases and J by 15 bases, 7 bases remained unmatched. The CDR3: CASSSDRGEMFF. The CDR3 region has the DNA TGTGCCAGCAGCTCCGACAGGGGAGAAATGTTTTTT.

The chain recombines TRBV7-7 with TRBJ2-7; D is undetermined. Between the trimmed V and J ends, which lost 1 base and 1 base, there was a span of 5 bases. This CDR3 spans 13 amino acids. Germline CDR1 reads SSHAT; CDR2 reads FNYEAQ (reference sequence). CDR3 nucleotides: TGTGCCAGCAGCTTAGGGGCATCCTACGAGCAGTACTTC. Translated, it gives CASSLGASYEQYF.

The V and J genes are TRBV11-2 and TRBJ1-1; 9 bases map to TRBD1. The V gene's germline CDR1 is SGHAT and CDR2 FQNNGV. J gave up 6 bases and V 6 bases, and 5 bases lay outside the gene matches. The CDR3 is made up of 13 amino acids. The CDR3: CASRGQGGPEAFF. The CDR3 DNA is TGTGCCAGCAGGGGACAGGGAGGACCTGAAGCTTTCTTT.

The gene calls are TRBV7-8 and TRBJ1-2; 9 nucleotides line up with TRBD1. J lost 6 bases, V lost 1 base, and 3 bases had no gene match. From germline, CDR1 is SGHVS and CDR2 FQNEAQ. The CDR3 has 14 residues. CDR3 bases: TGTGCCAGCAGCTTAGGGACAGGGGTAAATGGCTACACCTTC. Translation gives CASSLGTGVNGYTF.

The chain uses TRBV13 and TRBJ2-7; perhaps TRBD1 as D (6 bases). V lost 5 bases and J lost 3, with 11 bases in between. The CDR3 consists of 13 residues. Germline V CDR1 and CDR2: PRHDT, FYEKMQ (reference sequence). The CDR3 DNA sequence: TGTGCCAGCAGCCAGGGGACCGACTACGAGCAGTACTTC. This translates into CASSQGTDYEQYF.

This clone was detected once. This chain joins TRBV7-9 and TRBJ1-1; weak D call: TRBD1 (5 bases). CDR3 length: 14 amino acids. Germline lookup yields CDR1 SEHNR and CDR2 FQNEAQ (reference sequence). Trimming cost V 4 bases and J 4 bases, with 13 bases left between them. CDR3 residues: CASSSGWTSTEAFF. In DNA, the CDR3 is TGTGCCAGCAGCTCCGGTTGGACAAGCACTGAAGCTTTCTTT. Full variable domain (outside the CDR3, taken from reference TRBV7-9 and TRBJ1-1): DTGVSQNPRHKITKRGQNVTFRCDPISEHNRLYWYRQTLGQGPEFLTYFQNEAQLEKSRLLSDRFSAERPKGSFSTLEIQRTEQGDSAMYLCASSSGWTSTEAFFGQGTRLTVV.

The chain joins TRBV5-1 to TRBJ1-2, with D unresolved. Trimming took off 0 bases at V and 8 bases at J, with 11 bases between the two ends. Germline V lookup: CDR1 SGHRS, CDR2 YFSETQ. The CDR3 sequence is 13 residues long. The CDR3, as DNA: TGCGCCAGCAGCTTGGAACGGGGTGTCGGCTACACCTTC. This sequence encodes CASSLERGVGYTF.